A single sample gave rise to the 17 T cell receptor beta chains below, sequenced in a study of molecular identifiers for immune sequencing clone quantification. One entry per CDR3 protein, called by TCRdb with MiXCR from the PCR reads. This sample yields 50,000 to 75,000 distinct CDR3 sequences, of which around a fifth are seen a single time; about 1.5% belongs to the top ten. The sequenced sample was naive CD8+ T cells from blood, with Jurkat cell RNA spiked in. The subset denotes: FACS-sorted CD8+CD4-CCR7+CD45RA+ naive T cells. Receptor source: a human donor in good health. Some libraries in this study had Jurkat cell RNA spiked in.

The chain uses TRBV30 and TRBJ2-1, with D possibly being TRBD1 or TRBD2 (5 bases each). V lost 1 base, J lost 7 bases, and 5 bases lay in between. CDR1 GTSNPN and CDR2 SVGIG come from the germline V gene (reference sequence). The CDR3 covers 11 residues. The CDR3 sequence: CAWSGGNEQFF. DNA for the CDR3: TGTGCCTGGAGTGGGGGGAATGAGCAGTTCTTC.

Worth noting for this clonotype: One base away lies a much larger clone, so this may be a sequencing read error. Here the CDR3 DNA reads TGTGCCAACAGCCAACGCCAGACTAGCGGGGAGCCCCAAGATACGCAGTATTTT. Encoded protein: CANSQRQTSGEPQDTQYF. The chain combines TRBV3-2 with TRBJ2-3; TRBD2, the table's D call, was not compared with the DNA. TRBV3-2 counts as a pseudogene. This CDR3 comprises 18 residues.

The sample holds many counts of this clonotype. V and J are TRBV5-1 and TRBJ1-3; D is ambiguous. The germline gives CDR1 SGHRS, CDR2 YFSETQ. This CDR3 has 16 residues. The V and J ends lost 0 bases and 1 base respectively, with 11 bases between them. CDR3 DNA: TGCGCCAGCAGCTTGGACCCTCTGGAGTCTGGAAACACCATATATTTT. This codes for CASSLDPLESGNTIYF.

Remarks on this clonotype: A much larger clone lies one base from this, so it may be a read error. For the CDR3, the DNA is TGTGCCAGCAGAGACATCTCCTCTGGAAACACCACATATTTT. Amino acid sequence: CASRDISSGNTTYF. V gene TRBV11-3 combines with J gene TRBJ1-3; D call uncertain. CDR1 and CDR2 from the germline V gene are SGHNT and YENEEA. CDR3 size: 14 residues.

This clonotype was picked up many times. The chain has TRBV10-1 and TRBJ2-3; D is possibly TRBD1 (6 bases). Germline CDR1 reads WNHNN; CDR2 reads SYGVQD (reference sequence). Trimming took off 4 bases at V and 1 base at J, with 12 bases between the two ends. This CDR3 contains 15 residues. DNA of the CDR3: TGCGCCAGCAGTGTGGGGGCTACTGGCACAGATACGCAGTATTTT. Translation: CASSVGATGTDTQYF.

This clonotype has at least ten counts. This chain connects TRBV12-3 or TRBV12-4 to TRBJ2-1; D may be TRBD1 or TRBD2 (5 bases each). The V end lost 5 bases, the J end lost 4 bases, and 18 bases lay between the germline ends. The CDR3 sequence is 16 residues long. Here the CDR3 reads CASSRGWGSGYNEQFF. CDR3 in DNA: TGTGCCAGCAGTAGAGGGTGGGGATCAGGGTACAATGAGCAGTTCTTC.

At least ten counts were recorded for this clonotype. The chain employs TRBV5-1 and TRBJ2-7; D may be TRBD1 or TRBD2 (5 bases each). Germline V CDR1 and CDR2: SGHRS, YFSETQ. V gave up 3 bases and J gave up 3 bases, with 34 bases separating them. The CDR3 length is 21 residues. The CDR3 bases are TGCGCCAGCAGCTATGAGCGTGGCCGGGACGCCTTCGCCGGGATCGGCTACGAGCAGTACTTC. The encoded protein is CASSYERGRDAFAGIGYEQYF.

The CDR3 bases are TGTGCCAGCAGTTTCTCTCTAGCGGGGTCCTACAATGAGCAGTTCTTC. Translated, it gives CASSFSLAGSYNEQFF. The J gene is TRBJ2-1, the V gene TRBV6-2 or TRBV6-3, with 9 bases identical to TRBD2. Germline assignment: CDR1 MNHEY and CDR2 SVGEGT. J lost 1 base, V lost 4 bases, and 5 bases had no gene match. The CDR3 consists of 16 residues.

This clonotype was observed at least ten times. This rearrangement joins TRBV7-9 to TRBJ1-1; D unclear. CDR1 and CDR2 (germline): SEHNR, FQNEAQ (reference sequence). CDR3 size: 13 residues. Trimming cost V 1 base and J 1 base, with 4 bases left between them. The CDR3 DNA reads TGTGCCAGCAGCTTAGTCGAGAACACTGAAGCTTTCTTT. This encodes CASSLVENTEAFF.

This clonotype was detected only a few times. The chain carries TRBV12-3 or TRBV12-4 and TRBJ2-7; TRBD2 agrees at 12 bases. The CDR3 contains 13 residues. Trimming removed 5 bases from V and 4 bases from J; junction bases left unmatched: 0. The CDR3 spells CASSTSGRYEQYF. CDR3 DNA sequence: TGTGCCAGCAGTACTAGCGGGAGGTACGAGCAGTACTTC.

The CDR3: CASSLVVILDGYTF. The CDR3 DNA is TGTGCCAGCAGCTTAGTGGTGATCCTAGATGGCTACACCTTC. The chain is built from TRBV7-9 and TRBJ1-2, with no clear D. CDR3 length: 14 residues. The germline gives CDR1 SEHNR, CDR2 FQNEAQ (reference sequence). V lost 1 base and J lost 6, with 12 bases in between.

Concerning this clonotype itself: This clone may be a read error of a much larger clone one base away. The V gene is TRBV2, the J gene TRBJ2-7; D not resolved. The CDR3 loop spans 13 amino acids. The germline V gene encodes CDR1 SNHLY and CDR2 FYNNEI. The CDR3 is CATSETNSYEQHF. CDR3 bases: TGTGCCACCTCAGAGACAAACTCCTACGAGCAGCACTTC.

The chain uses TRBV6-5 and TRBJ1-1; D unclear. Germline loops: CDR1 MNHEY, CDR2 SVGAGI. With 0 bases removed from V and 0 bases from J, the gap between germline ends came to 11 bases. The CDR3 totals 16 residues. CDR3 in amino acids: CASSYSVGEVNTEAFF. In nucleotides, the CDR3 is TGTGCCAGCAGTTACTCGGTTGGGGAAGTGAACACTGAAGCTTTCTTT.

Points on this clonotype: It is unclear where the CDR3 begins or ends on the DNA, so no DNA is shown, and the CDR3 is as TCRdb lists it. The rearrangement links TRBV5-6 to TRBJ2-7; TRBD1, the D gene given by the table, was not confirmed from the DNA. The CDR3 contains 14 residues when both ends are counted. Germline assignment: CDR1 SGHDT and CDR2 YYEEEE. CDR3 loop: CASSWGTGSYERYF.

CDR3 residues: CASSSMGLAGVGNEQFF. The CDR3 nucleotides are TGTGCCAGCAGTTCCATGGGACTAGCGGGAGTCGGAAATGAGCAGTTCTTC. The V gene is TRBV28, the J gene TRBJ2-1; 14 positions match TRBD2. The germline V gene has CDR1 MDHEN and CDR2 SYDVKM. J gave up 7 bases and V 4 bases, and 9 bases lay outside the gene matches. CDR3 length equals 17 residues.

For this clonotype: This clone may be a read error of a much larger clone one base away. This chain uses TRBV2 with TRBJ2-1; D is tentatively TRBD1 or TRBD2 (5 bases each). This CDR3 region has 12 residues. Germline CDR1 and CDR2: SNHLY and FYNNEI. V was trimmed by 6 bases and J by 12 bases, leaving 15 bases between them. CDR3 in amino acids: CASSPMGPRQFF. The CDR3 coding sequence is TGTGCCAGCAGCCCTATGGGACCGAGGCAGTTCTTC. Filled out from reference TRBV2 and TRBJ2-1, the complete variable domain reads EPEVTQTPSHQVTQMGQEVILRCVPISNHLYFYWYRQILGQKVEFLVSFYNNEISEKSEIFDDQFSVERPDGSNFTLKIRSTKLEDSAMYFCASSPMGPRQFFGPGTRLTVL.

In this sample, this clonotype turned up many times. The chain uses TRBV6-1 and TRBJ2-1, with no clear D. V was pared by 6 bases and J by 2 bases, with 11 bases between. This CDR3 contains 14 residues. Germline CDR1 and CDR2: MNHNS and SASEGT. CDR3 residues: CASRWAAPYNEQFF. The DNA of the CDR3 is TGTGCCAGCAGGTGGGCAGCACCCTACAATGAGCAGTTCTTC.